This T cell receptor (beta chain) originates from a study of cytomegalovirus exposure and HLA in healthy donors. The CDR3 is 13 amino acids. Germline CDR1 and CDR2: MNHEY and SVGAGI. Notes on this clone: What it binds is unknown.

The study ran its PCR with 60 Vbeta and 13 Jbeta primers. As processed by the authors: Later reanalysis found tens of millions of unique TCR beta chains, about 11 million of them shared. The table came from immunoSEQ multiplex PCR; TCRdb's copy has only in-frame clones and leaves some out. V and J calls and clone size are those listed in that table; D and trimming were worked out from the DNA. The sample includes 90,000 or so clones, approximately 71% of them seen just once. Broader study findings: Of the V segments, some could not be distinguished, including TRBV6-2 and TRBV6-3, and were excluded. Reported findings show TCR beta sequences accurately forecast HLA-A and HLA-B alleles in most subjects. In an earlier analysis, productive rearrangement rates for most beta V segments clustered near 87% or 30%.

The V and J genes are TRBV6-5 and TRBJ2-5, with TRBD2 matching over 7 bases. The assigned J gene may be wrong: the sequence end matches TRBJ2-7 better. Material for sequencing was PBMCs. The receptor's source is a woman younger than 35 in good health and CMV-seropositive. The CDR3 DNA follows: TGTGCCAGCTCTTCAGCGGGACCCTACGAGCAGTACTTC. Protein: CASSSAGPYEQYF.